This T cell receptor (beta chain) derives from a study of regulatory T cells in long-lasting Graves disease. In the study overall: Positive TSH receptor antibodies alongside over 5 years of antithyroid drugs were what marked Graves' disease as persistent.

This clonotype was picked up many times. Regarding time point: persistent/refractory GD, antithyroid drugs over 5 years with positive TRAb. The TCR library was made from RNA that had been extracted from PBMCs in TRIzol. Building of the TCR beta libraries involved iRepertoire HTBI primers and Arm-PCR of CDR3 regions. From the multiplex PCR reads, TCRdb called clonotypes with MiXCR, one entry per CDR3 protein. The sample gives about 470,000 distinct CDR3 sequences, roughly 20% of which show up once; 7% to 10% is in the top ten. This TCR came from a female donor with Graves disease. The sample in question was peripheral blood mononuclear cells (PBMCs), obtained when the disease was refractory, from a patient treated with antithyroid drugs.

CDR3 amino acids: CASSLGGETTYEQYF. The CDR3 DNA sequence: TGTGCCAGCAGCTTAGGGGGTGAGACAACCTACGAGCAGTACTTC. The J gene is TRBJ2-7, the V gene TRBV7-2, with no clear D. This CDR3 contains 15 residues. V was shortened by 1 base and J by 2 bases, with 12 bases between the two germline ends. Germline V lookup: CDR1 SGHTA, CDR2 FQGNSA.